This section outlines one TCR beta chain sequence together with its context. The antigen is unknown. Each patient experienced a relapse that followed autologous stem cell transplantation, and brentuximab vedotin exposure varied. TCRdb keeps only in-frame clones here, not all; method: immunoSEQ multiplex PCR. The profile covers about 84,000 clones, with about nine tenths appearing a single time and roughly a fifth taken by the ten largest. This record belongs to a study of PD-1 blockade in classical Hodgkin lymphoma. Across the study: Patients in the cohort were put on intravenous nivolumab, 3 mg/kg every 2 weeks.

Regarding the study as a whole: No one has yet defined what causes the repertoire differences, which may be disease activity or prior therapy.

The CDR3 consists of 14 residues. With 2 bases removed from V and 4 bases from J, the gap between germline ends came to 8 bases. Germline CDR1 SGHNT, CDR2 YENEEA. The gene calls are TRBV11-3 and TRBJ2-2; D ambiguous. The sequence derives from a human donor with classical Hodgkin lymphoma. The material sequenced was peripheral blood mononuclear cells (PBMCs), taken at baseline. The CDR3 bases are TGTGCCAGCAGCTTAAGTTTTGGCACCGGGGAGCTGTTTTTT. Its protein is CASSLSFGTGELFF. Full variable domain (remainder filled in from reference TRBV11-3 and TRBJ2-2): EAGVVQSPRYKIIEKKQPVAFWCNPISGHNTLYWYLQNLGQGPELLIRYENEEAVDDSQLPKDRFSAERLKGVDSTLKIQPAELGDSAVYLCASSLSFGTGELFFGEGSRLTVL.